Sequencing of this TCR beta chain was carried out in a study of blood T cell repertoires in COVID-19. Turning to the study itself: Specimens from acute and convalescent COVID-19 originated in the United States, Italy and Spain. T cells, B-cell-depleted T cells, or PBMCs supplied cDNA or gDNA.

With V trimmed by 3 bases and J by 4 bases, 3 bases remained unmatched. The CDR3 has 14 amino acids. Germline CDR1 is LGHNA and CDR2 is YNFKEQ. As originally analysed: Amplifying reference gene primers gave estimates of nucleated cell counts. Sequencing used immunoSEQ multiplex PCR; TCRdb keeps in-frame clones, though not all of them. V and J calls and clone size are those listed in that table; D and trimming were worked out from the DNA. The table records approximately 470,000 clones, 75% to 90% of them present only once. This clone was seen more than once but under ten times. Sample: peripheral blood. The receptor was derived from a human donor in a cohort sampled during active COVID-19. The chain carries TRBV4-2 and TRBJ1-2; TRBD1 aligns across 9 bases. Here the CDR3 reads CASSQEQGAYGYTF. The CDR3, as DNA: TGTGCCAGCAGCCAGGAACAGGGGGCCTATGGCTACACCTTC.